This T cell receptor (beta chain) comes out of a study of control samples from healthy donors and cancer patients (TCRdb year 2020). The library was produced with the immunoSEQ multiplex PCR assay. The table was pulled from immuneACCESS by TCRdb, which kept in-frame rearrangements only. Such tables lose some clones; where checked, under half of the loss comes from unresolved V genes, and the rest has no known cause. The sample data list some 71,000 clones, and about 90% of these were observed just once. The ten most abundant clones make up under 2.5% of the sample. Points on this clone: This receptor's antigen is unknown. Base quality data are lacking; no much larger clone is found one base away.

The CDR3 numbers 13 residues from cysteine through phenylalanine. Only the CDR3 region is kept as DNA, spanning 39 bases read in frame from base 1. The germline V gene (reference sequence) sets CDR1 to LNHDA and CDR2 to SQIVND. V and J are truncated by 6 bases and 7 bases respectively, leaving an intervening sequence of 13 bases. The receptor chain draws on TRBV19 and TRBJ2-1; 6 matching bases give a weak D call of TRBD2. The receptor was isolated from a woman between 45 and 65 years old with head and neck cancer. The sequencing input was PBMCs. The sequenced DNA is TGTGCCAGTAGAAACGGAGGGCTAAATGAGCAGTTCTTC. Its coded protein is CASRNGGLNEQFF.